This TCR beta chain is drawn from a study of cytomegalovirus exposure and HLA in healthy donors. The overall study: Some 85 million unique TCRs from HLA-typed donors were held in an early data release. Findings and limits, study-wide: Rare sequences made up most TCRs, while some public TCRs were found in many donors. Later analysis indicated greater clonal expansion among HLA-associated TCR beta chains than among equally common other chains.

At collection, donors were nominally healthy, but unrecorded immune exposures were probable. The PCR contained 60 Vbeta and 13 Jbeta primers. Libraries were prepared by immunoSEQ multiplex PCR; TCRdb keeps only in-frame clonotypes and omits some of them. The data hold about 180,000 clones, with 60% to 85% observed a single time. A word on this clone: Its antigen is as yet unknown.

This CDR3 contains 13 residues. The germline V gene has CDR1 GTSNPN and CDR2 SVGIG (reference sequence). V gave up 4 bases and J gave up 9 bases, with 13 bases separating them. The J gene is TRBJ1-6, the V gene TRBV30; a weak D match, TRBD1 (6 bases). Sequencing was carried out using PBMCs. The clonotype was recovered from a male donor in good health and CMV-seronegative. The CDR3 here is CAWNPLRGSPLHF. CDR3 in DNA: TGTGCCTGGAATCCCCTCAGGGGTTCACCCCTCCACTTT.